These 25 T cell receptor delta chains were sequenced from one sample in a study of gamma-delta chains in newborns, infants, children. TCRdb called clones anew from the reads with CATT. Among 3,000 to 4,000 delta-chain clones listed, around 0.59% were seen once. Material: blood. The receptor set was obtained from a child who was a newborn, infant or young child, either healthy, febrile or measles-vaccinated (not recorded which).

In the case of this clone: This DNA's translation differs at residue 8 from TCRdb's protein, which comes from a much larger clone; a read error is likely, and the protein shown is translated from the DNA. This sequence joins TRDV2 and TRDJ3, with TRDD3 matching 8 bases. This CDR3 spans 16 amino acids. Per germline, CDR1 GEAIGNYY and CDR2 EKD. This chain's CDR3 is CACDVLGAWDTRQMFF. For the CDR3, the DNA is TGTGCCTGTGACGTACTGGGGGCTTGGGACACCCGCCAGATGTTTTTC.

The table lists this clone with a few counts. This DNA translates differently at residue 6 from the TCRdb protein, which is that of a much larger clone; a read error is likely, and the protein shown is the DNA's own translation. The chain carries TRDV2 and TRDJ2; 11 nucleotides line up with TRDD3. The J segment lost 0 bases and the V segment lost 0 bases, leaving 2 bases of the junction unmatched. The germline gives CDR1 GEAIGNYY, CDR2 EKD. CDR3 size: 17 residues. CDR3 bases: TGTGCCTGTGACACCATACTGGGGGATACTTTGACAGCACAACTCTTCTTT. It is translated as CACDTILGDTLTAQLFF.

On this clone itself: A far larger clone is a single base away, which makes a read error likely. The same CDR3 is also encoded by other DNA sequences in this sample. V gene TRDV2 combines with J gene TRDJ3; 10 bases match TRDD3. The CDR3 runs 20 residues. The V gene's germline CDR1 is GEAIGNYY and CDR2 EKD. The CDR3 DNA reads as TGTGCCTGTGAACATTACACTGGGGGATGCAGCTCCTGGGACACCCGCCAGATGTTTTTC. Amino acid sequence: CACEHYTGGCSSWDTRQMFF.

Worth noting for this clone: TCRdb's protein for this DNA is that of a much larger clone and differs from the translation at residue 11, likely a read error; the protein shown is the DNA translation. The same CDR3 also results from other DNA sequences found in this sample. The CDR3 loop is CACDVLGESSRDTRQMFF. CDR3 nucleotides: TGTGCCTGTGACGTACTGGGGGAGAGCTCCCGGGACACCCGACAGATGTTTTTC. The chain is built from TRDV2 and TRDJ3; the match to TRDD3 covers 9 bases. There are 18 residues in the CDR3. Germline lookup yields CDR1 GEAIGNYY and CDR2 EKD.

This clone was seen a few times. TCRdb's protein for this DNA is that of a much larger clone and differs from the translation at residue 14, likely a read error; the protein shown is the DNA translation. V is TRDV1 and J is TRDJ2; the match to TRDD3 covers 8 bases. Germline V gives CDR1 TSWWSYY, CDR2 QGS. CDR3 length: 15 residues. V lost 0 bases, J lost 12 bases, and 9 bases stayed unmatched. CDR3 sequence: CALGELGDKPDKLFF. CDR3 nucleotides: TGTGCTCTTGGGGAACTGGGGGATAAACCCGATAAACTCTTCTTT.

There are many counts of this clone. This may stem from a read error, because a much larger clone lies one nucleotide away. Different DNA sequences within this sample yield the same CDR3. The V and J genes are TRDV2 and TRDJ3; 13 bases line up with TRDD3. CDR1 GEAIGNYY and CDR2 EKD come from the germline V gene. The CDR3 is 20 residues long. The CDR3 reads CACDTVLGDTRTWDTRQMFF. CDR3 nucleotide sequence: TGCGCCTGTGACACCGTACTGGGGGATACGCGGACCTGGGACACCCGACAGATGTTTTTC.

Only a few counts were recorded for this clone. A far larger clone lies a single base away; this is likely a read error. The J gene is TRDJ3, the V gene TRDV2, with 7 bases fitting TRDD3. The CDR3 contains 23 residues. V dropped 7 bases and J dropped 0; count of bases not matched to a gene: 26. CDR1 GEAIGNYY and CDR2 EKD come from the germline V gene. The CDR3, as DNA: TGTGCCTGCGACCCTTGGAGGGTACTGGTGGATACGCGCAGCTCCTGGGACACCCGACAGATGTTTTTC. Translated: CACDPWRVLVDTRSSWDTRQMFF.

Remarks on this clone: A far larger clone is a single base away, which makes a read error likely. The genes are TRDV2 and TRDJ3; TRDD3 agrees at 12 bases. Germline V CDR1 and CDR2: GEAIGNYY, EKD. This CDR3 is 20 amino acids long. This CDR3 is CACDTVLGDTSSWDTRRMFF. The DNA of the CDR3 is TGTGCCTGTGACACCGTACTGGGGGATACCAGCTCCTGGGACACCCGACGGATGTTTTTC.

This clone was counted a few times. This chain uses TRDV1 with TRDJ1, with 11 bases fitting TRDD3. Germline V gene data show CDR1 as TSWWSYY and CDR2 as QGS. CDR3 length equals 25 residues. With V trimmed by 5 bases and J by 3 bases, 35 bases remained unmatched. The CDR3 sequence is CALGFRERIVVTPWGIRRGSDKLIF. CDR3 nucleotides: TGTGCTCTTGGGTTCCGGGAACGGATAGTAGTTACGCCTTGGGGGATACGCCGGGGGTCCGATAAACTCATCTTT.

The sample holds a few counts of this clone. TCRdb assigns this DNA the protein of a much larger clone, which departs from its translation at residue 4; this likely reflects a read error, and the protein shown comes from translating the DNA. The chain links TRDV2 to TRDJ3, with 11 bases identical to TRDD3. The CDR3 is 18 amino acids. Per germline, CDR1 GEAIGNYY and CDR2 EKD. CDR3 in DNA: TGTGCCTGTGGCACCCTGGGGGATACCCCCTGGGACACCCGACAGATGTTTTTC. It translates to CACGTLGDTPWDTRQMFF.

This clone was recorded a few times. TCRdb's protein for this DNA is that of a much larger clone and differs from the translation at residue 16, likely a read error; the protein shown is the DNA translation. Other DNA sequences of this sample code for an identical CDR3. The chain combines TRDV2 with TRDJ3, with 7 bases fitting TRDD3. From germline, CDR1 is GEAIGNYY and CDR2 EKD. This CDR3 comprises 18 residues. The CDR3 DNA is TGTGCCTGTGATGTACTGGGGATGCTCTCCTGGGACACCCGACAGACGTTTTTC. Protein product: CACDVLGMLSWDTRQTFF.

This clone is medium-sized within its sample. Other DNA variants within this sample encode the same CDR3. The chain couples TRDV2 to TRDJ3; 12 bases match TRDD3. V shed 0 bases, J shed 0 bases, and the junction held 5 bases outside the gene matches. Germline-derived CDR1 and CDR2 are GEAIGNYY and EKD. The CDR3 is 20 residues long. The DNA of the CDR3 is TGTGCCTGTGACACCGCCTGGGGGATACGGAGCTCCTGGGACACCCGACAGATGTTTTTC. Translated, it gives CACDTAWGIRSSWDTRQMFF.

This clone has more than one count but fewer than ten. A far larger clone is a single base away, which makes a read error likely. Other DNA variants within this sample encode the same CDR3. This rearrangement joins TRDV2 to TRDJ1, with 11 bases identical to TRDD3. The CDR3 is made up of 16 amino acids. Germline-derived CDR1 and CDR2 are GEAIGNYY and EKD. This CDR3 reads CACDTMGDTYTDKLIF. The CDR3 bases are TGTGCCTGTGACACAATGGGGGATACGTACACCGATAAACTCATTTTT.

This clone appeared a few times. One base separates it from a far larger clone, so it is likely a read error. In DNA, the CDR3 is TGTGCCTGTGACACTGGGGGATACGCCTCCTGGGGCACCCGACAGATGTTTTTC. Protein sequence: CACDTGGYASWGTRQMFF. The rearrangement joins TRDV2 to TRDJ3, with 11 bases matching TRDD3. CDR3 length equals 18 residues. Germline CDR1 GEAIGNYY, CDR2 EKD.

As to this clone: This may stem from a read error, because a much larger clone lies one nucleotide away. V and J are TRDV2 and TRDJ3, with TRDD3 identical over 10 bases. The CDR3 has 20 residues. The germline CDR1 and CDR2 sequences are GEAIGNYY and EKD. V was clipped by 0 bases and J by 0 bases; unmatched bases: 7. This CDR3 reads CACDTVLGDATSWDTRQMFF. The CDR3 DNA sequence: TGTGCCTGTGACACCGTACTGGGGGATGCGACCTCCTGGGACACCCGACAGATGTTTTTC.

Points on this clone: A far larger clone is just one base off, so this is likely a read error. Other nucleotide sequences in the sample specify the same CDR3. The rearrangement links TRDV2 to TRDJ1; 10 bases are a match to TRDD3. The length of the CDR3 is 14 residues. Germline V CDR1 and CDR2: GEAIGNYY, EKD. The CDR3 protein is CACDTVGGYDKLIF. The CDR3 coding sequence is TGTGCCTGTGACACCGTCGGGGGATACGATAAACTCATTTTT.

To note about this clone: This sequence is one base from a far larger clone and is likely a read error. Other DNA sequences in the sample encode the same CDR3. The chain has TRAV29/DV5 and TRDJ1; TRDD3 aligns across 7 bases. Germline-derived CDR1 and CDR2 are NSMFDY and ISSIKDK. This CDR3 has 17 amino acids. The CDR3 DNA is TGTGCAGCAAGAGTGGGGGACCCACCGTCTCACACTGATAAACTCATCTTT. It specifies CAARVGDPPSHTDKLIF.

With respect to this clone: The protein that TCRdb holds for this DNA derives from a much larger clone and differs from the translated DNA at residue 6, which likely indicates a read error; the protein shown here is translated from the DNA. The gene calls are TRDV3 and TRDJ1; D is unclear. This CDR3 has 14 amino acids. CDR1 is TVYSNPD and CDR2 is GDNSRS in the germline V gene (reference sequence). The germline V and J ends were trimmed by 4 bases and 0 bases, with 15 bases remaining between them. CDR3 residues: CASGWRPYTDKLIF. The CDR3 DNA follows: TGTGCCTCCGGCTGGAGGCCGTACACCGATAAACTCATCTTT.

In this sample, this clone is medium-sized. This likely traces to a read error, being one base from a far larger clone. V usage is TRDV2 and J usage is TRDJ3; tentatively, D is TRDD3 (5 bases). Germline values: CDR1 GEAIGNYY, CDR2 EKD. The CDR3 length is 17 residues. CDR3 protein: CARDTAGSSWDTRQMFF. The CDR3 bases are TGTGCCCGTGACACCGCTGGGAGCTCCTGGGACACCCGACAGATGTTTTTC.

This clone occurred a few times. A far larger clone is a single base away, which makes a read error likely. This sample includes further DNA sequences coding for the same CDR3. The chain carries TRDV2 and TRDJ2, with 8 positions matching TRDD3. The CDR3 has 19 amino acids. Germline CDR1 GEAIGNYY, CDR2 EKD. The CDR3 spells CACDTAGTGGYILTAQLFF. The CDR3 DNA is TGTGCCTGCGACACCGCGGGGACTGGGGGCTATATTTTGACAGCACAACTCTTCTTT.

This clone has at least ten counts. It is likely a read error: a sequence one base away is far more abundant. Different DNA sequences within this sample yield the same CDR3. The chain carries TRDV2 and TRDJ3, with 11 nucleotides matching TRDD3. The CDR3 totals 19 residues. Germline CDR1 and CDR2: GEAIGNYY and EKD. The CDR3 loop reads CACDTVLGDSSWDTRQMFF. The CDR3, as DNA: TGCGCCTGTGACACCGTACTGGGGGATAGCTCCTGGGACACCCGACAGATGTTTTTC.

This clone was seen a handful of times. The protein TCRdb gives is from a much larger clone and does not agree with this DNA's translation at residue 11, likely a read error; the protein shown here comes from the DNA. The chain combines TRDV2 with TRDJ3; 7 nucleotides line up with TRDD3. The CDR3 spans 16 residues. Per the germline V gene, CDR1 is GEAIGNYY and CDR2 is EKD. Written as DNA, the CDR3 is TGTGCCTGTGACTGGGGGAGCTCCTGGGACGCCCGACAGATGTTTTTC. Protein sequence: CACDWGSSWDARQMFF.

This clone showed up just a few times. A read error is the likely source, as a far larger clone sits one nucleotide away. The sample contains more than one DNA sequence encoding this CDR3. The chain recombines TRDV2 with TRDJ2, with 9 bases that match TRDD3. CDR1 GEAIGNYY and CDR2 EKD come from the germline V gene. This CDR3 is built from 15 residues. Trimming took 4 bases from V and 1 from J; bases not matched to a gene: 3. The CDR3 bases are TGTGCCTGTGATAAACTGGGGGATTTGACAGCACAACTCTTCTTT. It encodes CACDKLGDLTAQLFF.

As for this clone: This likely reflects a read error, since a far larger clone is one base away. The same CDR3 also results from other DNA sequences found in this sample. The chain employs TRDV2 and TRDJ3; 10 bases align to TRDD3. Germline CDR1 is GEAIGNYY and CDR2 is EKD. CDR3 length equals 19 residues. V gave up 1 base and J gave up 1 base; unmatched junction bases: 6. DNA for the CDR3: TGTGCCTGTGACACTGTGCTGGGGGATATATCCTGGGACACCCGACAGATGTTTTTC. Encoded protein: CACDTVLGDISWDTRQMFF.

This clone was seen more than once but under ten times. This likely traces to a read error, being one base from a far larger clone. The same CDR3 arises from other DNA sequences in this sample as well. The CDR3 loop is CACDTGGYASSWDTRQMFF. As DNA, the CDR3 is TGTGCCTGTGACACTGGGGGGTACGCGAGCTCCTGGGACACCCGACAGATGTTTTTC. This chain connects TRDV2 to TRDJ3, with D perhaps TRDD3 (6 bases). Trimming removed 1 base at V and 0 bases at J, with 15 bases between. Germline V gene lookup returns CDR1 GEAIGNYY and CDR2 EKD. The CDR3 covers 19 residues.